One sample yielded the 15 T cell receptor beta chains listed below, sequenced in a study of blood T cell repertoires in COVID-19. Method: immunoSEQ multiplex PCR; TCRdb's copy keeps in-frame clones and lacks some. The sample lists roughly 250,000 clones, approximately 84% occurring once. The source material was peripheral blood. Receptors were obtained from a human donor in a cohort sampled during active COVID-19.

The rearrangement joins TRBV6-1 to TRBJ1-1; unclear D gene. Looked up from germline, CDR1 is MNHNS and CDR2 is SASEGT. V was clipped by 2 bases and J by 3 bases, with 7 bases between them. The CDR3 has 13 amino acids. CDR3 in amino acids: CASSEQRYTEAFF. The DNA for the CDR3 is TGTGCCAGCAGTGAACAACGGTACACTGAAGCTTTCTTT.

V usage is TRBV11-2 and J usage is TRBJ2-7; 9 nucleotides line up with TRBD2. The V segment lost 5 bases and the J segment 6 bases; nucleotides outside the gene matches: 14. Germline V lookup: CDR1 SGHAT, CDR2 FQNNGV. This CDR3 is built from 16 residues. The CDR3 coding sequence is TGTGCCAGCAGCAAAGCCGTGATAGCGGGGGTCGGCGAGCAGTACTTC. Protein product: CASSKAVIAGVGEQYF.

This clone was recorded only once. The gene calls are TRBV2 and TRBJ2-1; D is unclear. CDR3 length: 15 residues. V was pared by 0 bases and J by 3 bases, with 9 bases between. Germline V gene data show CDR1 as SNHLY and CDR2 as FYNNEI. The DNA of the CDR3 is TGTGCCAGCAGTGAAGCACGCCTAGACTACAATGAGCAGTTCTTC. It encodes CASSEARLDYNEQFF. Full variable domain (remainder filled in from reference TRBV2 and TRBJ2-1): EPEVTQTPSHQVTQMGQEVILRCVPISNHLYFYWYRQILGQKVEFLVSFYNNEISEKSEIFDDQFSVERPDGSNFTLKIRSTKLEDSAMYFCASSEARLDYNEQFFGPGTRLTVL.

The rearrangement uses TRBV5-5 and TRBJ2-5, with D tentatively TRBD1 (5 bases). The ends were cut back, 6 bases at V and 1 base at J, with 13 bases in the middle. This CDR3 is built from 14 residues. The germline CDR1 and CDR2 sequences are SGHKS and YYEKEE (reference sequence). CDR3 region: CASTHGASQETQYF. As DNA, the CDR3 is TGTGCCAGCACCCATGGGGCCTCCCAAGAGACCCAGTACTTC.

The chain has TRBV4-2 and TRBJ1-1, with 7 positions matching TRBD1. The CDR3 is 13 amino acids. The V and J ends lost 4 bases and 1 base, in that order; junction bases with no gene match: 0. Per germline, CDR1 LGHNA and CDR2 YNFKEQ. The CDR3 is CASSRTGNTEAFF. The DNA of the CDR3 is TGTGCCAGCAGCCGGACAGGGAACACTGAAGCTTTCTTT.

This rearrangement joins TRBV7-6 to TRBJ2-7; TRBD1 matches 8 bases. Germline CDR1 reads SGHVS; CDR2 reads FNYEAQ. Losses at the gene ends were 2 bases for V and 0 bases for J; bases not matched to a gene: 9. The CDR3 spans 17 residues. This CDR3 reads CASSLFLGTGRSYEQYF. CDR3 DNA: TGTGCCAGCAGCTTATTCCTCGGGACAGGTCGCTCCTACGAGCAGTACTTC.

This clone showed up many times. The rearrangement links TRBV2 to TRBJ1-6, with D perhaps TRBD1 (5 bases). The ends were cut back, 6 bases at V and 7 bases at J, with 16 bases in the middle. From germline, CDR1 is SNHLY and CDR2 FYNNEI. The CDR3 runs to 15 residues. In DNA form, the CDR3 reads TGTGCCAGCAGGGGGGGGTTAGCGTGGAATTCACCCCTCCACTTT. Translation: CASRGGLAWNSPLHF.

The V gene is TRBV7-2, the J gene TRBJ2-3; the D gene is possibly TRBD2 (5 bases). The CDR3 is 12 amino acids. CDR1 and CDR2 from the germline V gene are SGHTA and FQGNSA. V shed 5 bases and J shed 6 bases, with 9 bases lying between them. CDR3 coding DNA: TGTGCCAGCAGCCTGGACTGGGATACGCAGTATTTT. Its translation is CASSLDWDTQYF.

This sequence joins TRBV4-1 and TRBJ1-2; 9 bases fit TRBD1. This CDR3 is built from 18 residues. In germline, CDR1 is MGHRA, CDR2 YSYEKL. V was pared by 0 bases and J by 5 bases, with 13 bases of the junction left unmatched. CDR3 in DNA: TGCGCCAGCAGCCAAGATTCGTTCTTGAACAGGGGGCTTTATGGCTACACCTTC. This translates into CASSQDSFLNRGLYGYTF.

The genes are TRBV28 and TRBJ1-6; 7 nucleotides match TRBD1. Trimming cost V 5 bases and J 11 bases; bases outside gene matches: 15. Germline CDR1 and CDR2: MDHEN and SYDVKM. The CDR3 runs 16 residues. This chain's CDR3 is CASSISSSRGFTPLHF. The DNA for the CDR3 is TGTGCCAGCAGTATTTCTAGCTCCAGGGGGTTTACACCCCTCCACTTT.

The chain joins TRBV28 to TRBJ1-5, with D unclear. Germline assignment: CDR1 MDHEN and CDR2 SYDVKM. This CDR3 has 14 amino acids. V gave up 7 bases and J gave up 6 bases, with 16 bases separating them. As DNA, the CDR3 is TGTGCCAGCACCGTTGCGGGGTTCACTCAGCCCCAGCATTTT. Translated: CASTVAGFTQPQHF.

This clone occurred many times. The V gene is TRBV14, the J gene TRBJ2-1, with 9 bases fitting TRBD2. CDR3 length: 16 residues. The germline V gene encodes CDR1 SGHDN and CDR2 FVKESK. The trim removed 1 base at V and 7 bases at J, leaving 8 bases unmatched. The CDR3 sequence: CASSQGGSGSQNEQFF. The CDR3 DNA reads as TGTGCCAGCAGCCAAGGTGGTAGCGGGAGCCAGAATGAGCAGTTCTTC.

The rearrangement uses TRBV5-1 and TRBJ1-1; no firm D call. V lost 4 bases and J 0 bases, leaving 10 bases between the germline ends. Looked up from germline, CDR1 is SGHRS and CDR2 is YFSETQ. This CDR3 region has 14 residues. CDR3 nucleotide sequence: TGCGCCAGCAGCAAAAGAGGCTTGAACACTGAAGCTTTCTTT. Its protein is CASSKRGLNTEAFF.

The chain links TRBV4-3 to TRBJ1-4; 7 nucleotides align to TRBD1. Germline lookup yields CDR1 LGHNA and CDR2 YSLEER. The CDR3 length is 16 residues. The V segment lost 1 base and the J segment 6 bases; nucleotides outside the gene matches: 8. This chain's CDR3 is CASSQVLGTVDEKLFF. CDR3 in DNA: TGCGCCAGCAGCCAAGTACTCGGGACAGTTGATGAAAAACTGTTTTTT.

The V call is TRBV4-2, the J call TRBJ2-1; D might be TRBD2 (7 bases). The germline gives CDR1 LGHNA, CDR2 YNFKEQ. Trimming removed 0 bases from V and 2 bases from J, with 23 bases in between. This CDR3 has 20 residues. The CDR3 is CASSQDGLFTAGAPYNEQFF. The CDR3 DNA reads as TGTGCCAGCAGCCAAGATGGGCTCTTTACGGCGGGGGCACCCTACAATGAGCAGTTCTTC.